This TCR beta chain originates from a study of CD4 T cells in relation to SARS-CoV-2 and coronaviruses. At the level of the study: PBMCs were cultured with antigen for less than twelve days before TCR beta sequencing. No peptide or an HIV-1 Nef peptide pool served as negative control. Regarding the study as a whole: Crossreactivity was assessed only for spike protein, not other viral proteins.

TCRdb's table, derived via immunoSEQ multiplex PCR, lists solely in-frame clones and lacks some. The table shows approximately 20,000 clones, with more than 65% occurring only once. Notes on this clone: Its cognate antigen is unknown.

The unexposed donors gave CD4+ T cells in about 2010-2019, prior to COVID-19. CD4+ T cells were isolated from the cells after around eleven days of culture. Cells permitting, SARS-CoV-2 S/N and four cold-coronavirus spikes were tested on unexposed-donor CD4+ T cells. The TCR comes from a human donor in good health. Sequencing was carried out using CD4+ T cells from PBMCs, cultured in vitro.

The CDR3 protein is CAWSVLGQGAQAFF. The DNA for the CDR3 is TGTGCCTGGAGTGTACTGGGGCAGGGGGCCCAAGCTTTCTTT. This chain connects TRBV30 to TRBJ1-1; 8 nucleotides agree with TRBD1. Germline V gene data show CDR1 as GTSNPN and CDR2 as SVGIG (reference sequence). The CDR3 contains 14 residues. J was trimmed by 9 bases and V by 0 bases; bases with no gene match: 9.